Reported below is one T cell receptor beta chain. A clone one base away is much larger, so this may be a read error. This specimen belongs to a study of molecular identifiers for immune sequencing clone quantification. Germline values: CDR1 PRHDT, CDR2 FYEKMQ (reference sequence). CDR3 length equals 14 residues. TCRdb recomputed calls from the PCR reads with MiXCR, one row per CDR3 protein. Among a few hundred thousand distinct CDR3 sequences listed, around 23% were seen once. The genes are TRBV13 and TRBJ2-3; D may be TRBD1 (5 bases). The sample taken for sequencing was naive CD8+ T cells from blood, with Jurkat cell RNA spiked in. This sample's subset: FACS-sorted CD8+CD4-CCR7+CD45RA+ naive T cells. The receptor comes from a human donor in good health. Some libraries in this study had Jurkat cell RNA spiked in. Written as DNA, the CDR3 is TGTGCCAGCAGCTTATCAAGGGGCACAGATACGCGGTATTTT. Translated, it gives CASSLSRGTDTRYF.